Following are 20 T cell receptor beta chains from one sample sequenced in a study of T cells of healthy individuals. MiXCR, run by TCRdb on the 5' RACE reads, gives a single entry per CDR3 protein. Among tens of thousands of distinct CDR3 sequences listed, around 15% were seen once. The source is a human donor in good health.

This clonotype has just a few counts. The gene calls are TRBV5-1 and TRBJ2-3; 8 nucleotides agree with TRBD1. With 4 bases clipped from V and 5 bases from J, the junction kept 12 bases outside the gene matches. Per germline, CDR1 SGHRS and CDR2 YFSETQ. The CDR3 length is 16 residues. The DNA of the CDR3 is TGCGCCAGCAGCCCGTGGACAGGGTATAGGGTAGATACGCAGTATTTT. Its translation: CASSPWTGYRVDTQYF.

The chain carries TRBV27 and TRBJ2-7; the match to TRBD2 covers 7 bases. The CDR3 loop spans 15 amino acids. V was pared by 6 bases and J by 5 bases, with 13 bases of the junction left unmatched. Looked up from germline, CDR1 is MNHEY and CDR2 is SMNVEV (reference sequence). The CDR3 DNA follows: TGTGCCAGCAGACCTACCGGAGAGACTAGCAACGAGCAGTACTTC. Translated: CASRPTGETSNEQYF.

This chain joins TRBV20-1 and TRBJ2-3; 7 bases are shared with TRBD1. The J segment lost 2 bases and the V segment lost 6 bases, leaving 17 bases of the junction unmatched. Germline CDR1 and CDR2: DFQATT and SNEGSKA (reference sequence). The CDR3 is made up of 17 amino acids. As DNA, the CDR3 is TGCAGTGCCCGACTGGGACAGCTCAGCGGAAACACAGATACGCAGTATTTT. It yields the protein CSARLGQLSGNTDTQYF.

In this sample, this clonotype turned up many times. CDR3 protein: CASSIVLTYEQYF. The CDR3 DNA follows: TGTGCCAGTAGTATCGTACTCACCTACGAGCAGTACTTC. The chain carries TRBV19 and TRBJ2-7; D gene unclear. This CDR3 has 13 amino acids. The V and J ends lost 3 bases and 2 bases respectively, with 8 bases between them. Germline CDR1 reads LNHDA; CDR2 reads SQIVND (reference sequence).

Worth noting for this clonotype: Possible read error: a much larger clone is one base away. The chain links TRBV11-2 to TRBJ2-1; TRBD2 is a possible D gene (6 bases). The CDR3 covers 12 residues. Germline V gene lookup returns CDR1 SGHAT and CDR2 FQNNGV. Trimming cost V 8 bases and J 6 bases, with 11 bases left between them. CDR3 amino acids: CASGPTSNEQFF. The CDR3, as DNA: TGTGCCAGCGGCCCGACTAGCAATGAGCAGTTCTTC. Full variable domain (missing parts from reference TRBV11-2 and TRBJ2-1): EAGVAQSPRYKIIEKRQSVAFWCNPISGHATLYWYQQILGQGPKLLIQFQNNGVVDDSQLPKDRFSAERLKGVDSTLKIQPAKLEDSAVYLCASGPTSNEQFFGPGTRLTVL.

This clonotype was seen repeatedly, ten times or more. The chain joins TRBV18 to TRBJ2-7; 8 nucleotides agree with TRBD1. CDR1 and CDR2 (germline): KGHSH, LQKENI. With 1 base clipped from V and 4 bases from J, the junction kept 6 bases outside the gene matches. The CDR3 has 15 amino acids. The CDR3, as DNA: TGTGCCAGCTCACCACTCGGACAGGGATCTTACGAGCAGTACTTC. Encoded protein: CASSPLGQGSYEQYF.

This clonotype showed up just a few times. The chain is built from TRBV5-1 and TRBJ1-4; 7 nucleotides line up with TRBD1. CDR1 is SGHRS, CDR2 YFSETQ, per germline. J was trimmed by 2 bases and V by 2 bases; bases with no gene match: 3. CDR3 size: 15 residues. CDR3 protein: CASSFLTGTNEKLFF. The CDR3 DNA reads TGCGCCAGCAGCTTCCTGACAGGGACTAATGAAAAACTGTTTTTT.

This chain uses TRBV6-2 or TRBV6-3 with TRBJ2-3, with unresolved D. Germline values: CDR1 MNHEY, CDR2 SVGEGT. This CDR3 comprises 15 residues. V gave up 4 bases and J gave up 4 bases, with 15 bases separating them. As DNA, the CDR3 is TGTGCCAGCAGTTCCGGGCCCGGTCGGGCAGATACGCAGTATTTT. It yields the protein CASSSGPGRADTQYF.

This clonotype was seen at least ten times. The chain is built from TRBV6-2 or TRBV6-3 and TRBJ2-2; TRBD2 matches at 11 bases. Germline V gene lookup returns CDR1 MNHEY and CDR2 SVGEGT. After removal of 8 bases from V and 3 bases from J, the junction contained 5 bases not matched to a gene. The CDR3 is 15 amino acids. The CDR3: CASRPGLADTGELFF. The CDR3 nucleotides are TGTGCCAGCCGTCCGGGACTAGCGGACACCGGGGAGCTGTTTTTT.

In its sample, this clonotype was seen a few times. The chain combines TRBV5-1 with TRBJ2-3, with D possibly called TRBD1 or TRBD2 (5 bases each). Germline CDR1 and CDR2: SGHRS and YFSETQ. Trimming stripped 0 bases from V and 0 bases from J, with 11 bases between. This CDR3 has 16 residues. CDR3: CASSLGEGSSTDTQYF. The CDR3 DNA is TGCGCCAGCAGCTTGGGCGAGGGGTCCAGCACAGATACGCAGTATTTT.

J is TRBJ2-1 and V is TRBV6-5; 8 nucleotides match TRBD2. The V gene's germline CDR1 is MNHEY and CDR2 SVGAGI. The J segment lost 4 bases and the V segment lost 8 bases, leaving 7 bases of the junction unmatched. The CDR3 covers 14 residues. CDR3 coding DNA: TGTGCCAGCGGAGCGGGAGTCGATTACAATGAGCAGTTCTTC. This codes for CASGAGVDYNEQFF.

There are many counts of this clonotype. The chain couples TRBV19 to TRBJ2-1; 8 bases fit TRBD2. Germline V gene lookup returns CDR1 LNHDA and CDR2 SQIVND (reference sequence). J was trimmed by 4 bases and V by 0 bases; bases with no gene match: 5. This CDR3 has 16 amino acids. CDR3 residues: CASSIDGGGTYNEQFF. The CDR3 nucleotides are TGTGCCAGTAGTATAGACGGCGGGGGGACTTACAATGAGCAGTTCTTC.

Only a few counts were recorded for this clonotype. This chain uses TRBV28 with TRBJ2-3, with TRBD1 matching 7 bases. The V gene's germline CDR1 is MDHEN and CDR2 SYDVKM. This CDR3 is 15 amino acids long. J gave up 3 bases and V 5 bases, and 8 bases lay outside the gene matches. For the CDR3, the DNA is TGTGCCAGCAGTCGCCGGGACAGAAAGACAGATACGCAGTATTTT. This sequence encodes CASSRRDRKTDTQYF.

J is TRBJ2-7 and V is TRBV29-1; D possibly uses TRBD1 or TRBD2 (5 bases each). Looked up from germline, CDR1 is SQVTM and CDR2 is ANQGSEA. The V end lost 1 base, the J end lost 3 bases, and 16 bases lay between the germline ends. This CDR3 spans 15 amino acids. The DNA for the CDR3 is TGCAGCGTTGAAGGACTTGGGGACCCGAGCTACGAGCAGTACTTC. Translating it yields CSVEGLGDPSYEQYF.

At least ten counts were recorded for this clonotype. V usage is TRBV20-1 and J usage is TRBJ2-7, with 10 bases that match TRBD1. V dropped 5 bases and J dropped 3; count of bases not matched to a gene: 7. Germline values: CDR1 DFQATT, CDR2 SNEGSKA (reference sequence). The CDR3 length is 14 residues. The CDR3 DNA reads as TGCAGTGCTCTCACGGGACAGGGGTTCTACGAGCAGTACTTC. Protein product: CSALTGQGFYEQYF.

The J gene is TRBJ2-3, the V gene TRBV7-9; 9 positions match TRBD2. Germline loops: CDR1 SEHNR, CDR2 FQNEAQ (reference sequence). This CDR3 is 14 amino acids long. The CDR3 loop is CAPPSGVSTDTQYF. In DNA form, the CDR3 reads TGTGCGCCACCTAGCGGGGTTAGCACAGATACGCAGTATTTT.

This clonotype showed up many times. The rearrangement uses TRBV2 and TRBJ1-6; 9 bases fit TRBD1. V was pared by 0 bases and J by 10 bases, with 7 bases of the junction left unmatched. The CDR3 is made up of 16 amino acids. Germline V lookup: CDR1 SNHLY, CDR2 FYNNEI. The CDR3 protein is CASSEAARTGDSPLHF. For the CDR3, the DNA is TGTGCCAGCAGTGAAGCGGCCCGGACAGGGGACTCACCCCTCCACTTT.

This clonotype was recorded at least ten times. The rearrangement links TRBV4-1 to TRBJ1-5; no clear D. The germline CDR1 and CDR2 sequences are MGHRA and YSYEKL. With 0 bases removed from V and 3 bases from J, the gap between germline ends came to 6 bases. The CDR3 spans 14 residues. This CDR3 is CASSQEHFNQPQHF. The CDR3 region has the DNA TGCGCCAGCAGCCAAGAACACTTCAATCAGCCCCAGCATTTT.

The gene calls are TRBV7-3 and TRBJ2-1; D is possibly TRBD2 (6 bases). Per germline, CDR1 SGHTA and CDR2 FQGTGA. The CDR3 runs to 14 residues. V was pared by 0 bases and J by 5 bases, with 8 bases between. The CDR3 DNA reads TGTGCCAGCAGCTTAACCCGGACTAACAATGAGCAGTTCTTC. This translates into CASSLTRTNNEQFF. Full variable domain (remainder filled in from reference TRBV7-3 and TRBJ2-1): GAGVSQTPSNKVTEKGKYVELRCDPISGHTALYWYRQSLGQGPEFLIYFQGTGAADDSGLPNDRFFAVRPEGSVSTLKIQRTERGDSAVYLCASSLTRTNNEQFFGPGTRLTVL.

Ten or more counts support this clonotype. The chain uses TRBV7-2 and TRBJ1-5, with TRBD1 as a possible D gene (6 bases). The CDR3 has 15 residues. The V gene lost 3 bases and the J gene lost 1 base, with 10 bases spanning the gap. CDR1 and CDR2 (germline): SGHTA, FQGNSA. CDR3 amino acids: CASSLQGFSNQPQHF. CDR3 DNA: TGTGCCAGCAGCTTGCAGGGGTTCAGCAATCAGCCCCAGCATTTT.